A single T cell receptor beta chain is shown here with its context. The specificity of this receptor is unknown. Base-call qualities are not available, and no considerably larger clone is one nucleotide away. TCRbeta CDR3 regions were amplified from genomic DNA using the immunoSEQ Assay, a bias-controlled multiplex PCR. The authors' pipeline ran thus. The number of nucleated cells in each sample was estimated by amplification of reference gene primers within the assay. To quantify the absolute abundance of each unique TCRbeta CDR3 rearrangement, sequence reads were collapsed and filtered. For each sample, productive Simpson clonality was calculated as the square root of Simpson's diversity index across productive rearrangements. TCRdb took this table from immuneACCESS and kept in-frame rearrangements with V and J called. Such tables lack part of the clones; where checked against another copy, unresolved V genes explain under half of the gap, and the rest is unexplained. V and J calls and clone size are copied from that table; D and trimming were computed from the DNA. The table for this sample lists some 150,000 clones; less than 80% of them were counted only once. In total, the top ten clones hold more than 3.5% of the sample.

From the cysteine up to the phenylalanine, the CDR3 has a length of 12 residues. CDR3 DNA only is kept here, 36 bases in frame from base 1. CDR1 MDHEN and CDR2 SYDVKM were looked up in the germline V gene. Trimming at the junction amounts to 2 bases on V and 6 bases on J, and the germline ends lie 7 bases apart. Collaborating institutions collected whole blood in K2EDTA tubes following their own protocols. Collaborator samples were shipped for TCRbeta analysis as frozen whole blood, isolated PBMCs, or DNA extracted from either sample type. The data stem from a study of blood T cell repertoires in COVID-19 (dated by TCRdb to the early 2020s). At the level of the whole study: Samples covering the acute and convalescent phases of COVID-19 were provided by collaborators in the United States, Italy and Spain. Where HLA class I and class II types were available, the types were taken from metadata supplied by the sample provider, not from assay-based typing. A de-identified subject ID, COVID-19 status, age in years and sex were almost always included in the sample metadata. The prospective study material was composed of cDNA or gDNA derived from T cells, B-cell-depleted T cells, or PBMCs. Subjects who had been exposed to COVID-19, were actively infected with it, or had recovered from it provided the deeply sampled blood TCRbeta repertoires that made up the dataset. A freely available public database, intended as a resource for researchers studying the immune response to SARS-CoV-2, is where the repertoires were released. Samples came from the ongoing ImmuneRACE study (first 160 participants) plus 1,254 subjects from 6 global collaborators.

Overall study results and their limits: How much clinical and demographic metadata was included differed by source and by participant, and the metadata was provided uncurated.

The chain couples TRBV28 to TRBJ1-1, with the D gene not clear enough to name. This sequence originates from an elderly woman with active or convalescent COVID-19. Sequencing was carried out using peripheral blood. The nucleotide sequence is TGTGCCAGCAGTTTACAGGACTCTGAAGCTTTCTTT. This yields the protein CASSLQDSEAFF.